This T cell receptor (beta chain) appears in the sequencing data of a study of cytomegalovirus exposure and HLA in healthy donors. Broader study findings: Common viral pathogens were later found to be apparently linked to several of the most significant clusters. Cytomegalovirus-associated TCR beta chains were listed, numbering roughly 150.

Germline values: CDR1 LGHNA, CDR2 YNFKEQ. This CDR3 region has 16 residues. The V end was cut by 0 bases, the J end by 0 bases, with 9 bases between. In this sample, this clone turned up a few times. Its antigen remains unidentified. The donors comprised healthy bone marrow donors. Vbeta (60) and Jbeta (13) primers were used in the PCR. Repertoires were generated with immunoSEQ multiplex PCR, while TCRdb's copy carries only in-frame clones and drops some. The sample contains 150,000 to 200,000 clones, approximately 84% of which appear only once. The sample taken for sequencing was PBMCs. The chain uses TRBV4-2 and TRBJ1-3; no clear D gene. The origin of this receptor is a woman aged 45-65 years in good health and CMV-seropositive. This chain's CDR3 is CASSQENTRSGNTIYF. CDR3 DNA sequence: TGTGCCAGCAGCCAAGAAAACACACGCTCTGGAAACACCATATATTTT.